The T cell receptor (beta chain) under discussion was sequenced for a study of blood T cell repertoires in COVID-19. The authors' processing: Using reference gene primer amplification, nucleated cell counts were estimated. Data came from immunoSEQ multiplex PCR; TCRdb stores just in-frame clones and leaves some out. For V, J and clone size, that table is used; D and trimming come from the DNA. The sample shows approximately 110,000 clones, approximately 85% of them seen only once. The CDR3 length is 16 residues. With 2 bases clipped from V and 0 bases from J, the junction kept 4 bases outside the gene matches. Germline V gives CDR1 SGHNT, CDR2 YYREEE (reference sequence).

This clonotype originated in a human donor in a cohort sampled during active COVID-19. Input material: peripheral blood. This chain joins TRBV5-4 and TRBJ2-1; 8 nucleotides line up with TRBD2. CDR3 protein: CASSLDSGVSYNEQFF. The CDR3 DNA follows: TGTGCCAGCAGCTTAGATAGCGGGGTCTCCTACAATGAGCAGTTCTTC.